This section outlines one T cell receptor (beta chain) sequence together with its context. These data are taken from a study of T cell changes during pregnancy in multiple sclerosis. Germline V CDR1 and CDR2: MGHRA, YSYEKL. With V trimmed by 0 bases and J by 7 bases, 6 bases remained unmatched. CDR3 size: 16 residues. The protocol was immunoSEQ multiplex PCR, while the TCRdb copy is restricted to in-frame clones and leaves out a portion. The table shows about 28,000 clones, with around 89% occurring only once. The source is a female donor in good health, enrolled as a control in a pregnancy study. The chain employs TRBV4-1 and TRBJ2-1; 10 bases match TRBD2. The sequences come from CD4+ T cells from peripheral blood mononuclear cells, collected in the first trimester of pregnancy. CDR3: CASSQEQAGGRNEQFF. The CDR3 DNA reads as TGCGCCAGCAGCCAAGAACAAGCGGGGGGGCGGAATGAGCAGTTCTTC.